This T cell receptor beta chain was retrieved from a study of radiotherapy plus CTLA-4 blockade in lung cancer. TCRdb's table, derived via immunoSEQ multiplex PCR, lists solely in-frame clones and lacks some. The sample records about 120,000 clones, about four fifths being singletons. Worth noting for this clone: What it binds is not known.

Deletions cut 0 bases from V and 5 bases from J, with 17 bases between. Germline V gives CDR1 MNHNY, CDR2 SVGAGI (reference sequence). The CDR3 loop spans 16 amino acids. Chemo-refractory metastatic non-small-cell lung cancer patients received focal radiation with ipilimumab CTLA-4 blockade. The study, taken as a whole, reports: Researchers report tumor-derived TCR clones expanding in blood after radiotherapy plus ipilimumab.

The TCR originated in a human donor with non-small cell lung cancer who had a partial response to radiotherapy plus ipilimumab. The source material was peripheral blood, sampled from a patient treated with radiotherapy plus ipilimumab. The J gene is TRBJ2-7, the V gene TRBV6-6, with TRBD2 as a possible D gene (7 bases). For the CDR3, the DNA is TGTGCCAGCAGTTACTCGGGTGGCGGGGGCTGGGACGAGCAGTACTTC. Its protein is CASSYSGGGGWDEQYF.